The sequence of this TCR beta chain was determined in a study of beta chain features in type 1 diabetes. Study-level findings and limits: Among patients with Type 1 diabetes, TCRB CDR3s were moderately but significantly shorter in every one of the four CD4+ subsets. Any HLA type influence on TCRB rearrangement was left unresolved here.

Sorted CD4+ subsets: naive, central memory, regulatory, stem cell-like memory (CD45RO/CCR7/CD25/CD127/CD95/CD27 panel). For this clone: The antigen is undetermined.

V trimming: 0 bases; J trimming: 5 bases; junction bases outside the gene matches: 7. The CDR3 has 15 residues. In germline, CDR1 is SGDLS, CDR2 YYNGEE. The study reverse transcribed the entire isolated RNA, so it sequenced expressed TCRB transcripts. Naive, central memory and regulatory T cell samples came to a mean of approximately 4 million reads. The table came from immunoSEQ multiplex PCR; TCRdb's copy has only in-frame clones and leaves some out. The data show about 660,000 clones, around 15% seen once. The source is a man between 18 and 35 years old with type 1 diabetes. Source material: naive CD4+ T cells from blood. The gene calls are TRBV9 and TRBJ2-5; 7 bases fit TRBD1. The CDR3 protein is CASSVVAGRGETQYF. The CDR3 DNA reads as TGTGCCAGCAGCGTAGTAGCAGGCAGGGGGGAGACCCAGTACTTC.